Shown below are 10 T cell receptor beta chains from a single sample sequenced in a study of blood T cell repertoires in COVID-19. TCRdb's table, derived via immunoSEQ multiplex PCR, lists solely in-frame clones and lacks some. The table includes around 470,000 clones, about 88% detected once. The sample taken for sequencing was peripheral blood. The origin of the receptors is a man younger than 35 with COVID-19, enrolled during active disease.

The chain links TRBV6-5 to TRBJ2-2; weak D call: TRBD2 (6 bases). The CDR3 sequence is 15 residues long. CDR1 and CDR2 from the germline V gene are MNHEY and SVGAGI. V dropped 5 bases and J dropped 6 bases, with 16 bases sitting between them. The CDR3 here is CASSPTGRGPGELFF. Written as DNA, the CDR3 is TGTGCCAGCAGTCCAACCGGGAGAGGCCCCGGGGAGCTGTTTTTT.

This rearrangement joins TRBV6-5 to TRBJ2-5, with a tentative D call TRBD1 (7 bases). Germline CDR1 reads MNHEY; CDR2 reads SVGAGI. V was trimmed by 2 bases and J by 4 bases, leaving 11 bases between them. The CDR3 loop spans 14 amino acids. Here the CDR3 reads CASSYRQGGETQYF. The CDR3 bases are TGTGCCAGCAGTTACAGACAGGGAGGAGAGACCCAGTACTTC.

This clone was counted a single time. This rearrangement joins TRBV7-8 to TRBJ2-3; maybe TRBD1 (5 bases). The CDR3 is 16 amino acids. Looked up from germline, CDR1 is SGHVS and CDR2 is FQNEAQ. Trimming cost V 5 bases and J 2 bases, with 17 bases left between them. The CDR3 sequence is CASSPRGAISTDTQYF. In DNA, the CDR3 is TGTGCCAGCAGCCCACGTGGGGCTATCTCCACAGATACGCAGTATTTT.

The rearrangement links TRBV11-2 to TRBJ2-5, with TRBD1 as a possible D gene (6 bases). The CDR3 is 15 amino acids. Germline lookup yields CDR1 SGHAT and CDR2 FQNNGV. Trimming shortened V by 5 bases and J by 1 base, and 14 bases separated the two germline ends. CDR3 amino acids: CASSAYTGFQETQYF. The CDR3 bases are TGTGCCAGCAGCGCCTATACAGGGTTCCAAGAGACCCAGTACTTC.

The chain uses TRBV4-2 and TRBJ1-5, with D possibly TRBD1 on 5 matching bases. V shed 0 bases and J shed 6 bases, with 12 bases lying between them. The CDR3 runs to 15 residues. The germline CDR1 and CDR2 sequences are LGHNA and YNFKEQ. In DNA, the CDR3 is TGTGCCAGCAGCCAAGATGACAGACAAAGTCAGCCCCAGCATTTT. It codes for CASSQDDRQSQPQHF.

This CDR3 is CASSGGTSGHTDTQYF. CDR3 bases: TGTGCCAGCAGTGGGGGGACTAGCGGACACACAGATACGCAGTATTTT. This chain links TRBV6-6 with TRBJ2-3, with 11 bases fitting TRBD2. V gave up 5 bases and J gave up 2 bases; unmatched junction bases: 6. The length of the CDR3 is 16 residues. Per the germline V gene, CDR1 is MNHNY and CDR2 is SVGAGI (reference sequence).

The chain has TRBV14 and TRBJ2-3; TRBD2 agrees at 8 bases. This CDR3 is built from 17 residues. Germline V gene sequence: CDR1 SGHDN, CDR2 FVKESK. V lost 5 bases, J lost 9 bases, and 19 bases stayed unmatched. CDR3 DNA: TGTGCCAGCAGCGAAGGTGGGGACGCCGCCGGGGGGGGGACGCAGTATTTT. Its protein is CASSEGGDAAGGGTQYF.

The rearrangement uses TRBV10-2 and TRBJ1-4, with D perhaps TRBD1 (6 bases). Germline V lookup: CDR1 WSHSY, CDR2 SAAADI. V gave up 7 bases and J gave up 5 bases, with 14 bases separating them. This CDR3 has 14 residues. In DNA form, the CDR3 reads TGCGCCAGCATCGTGACAGGTAAAAATGAAAAACTGTTTTTT. Translated, it gives CASIVTGKNEKLFF.

The chain uses TRBV7-8 and TRBJ2-7; 10 bases align to TRBD2. With V trimmed by 5 bases and J by 0 bases, 7 bases remained unmatched. Per germline, CDR1 SGHVS and CDR2 FQNEAQ. The CDR3 sequence is 16 residues long. CDR3 DNA: TGTGCCAGCAGCCCAAACGGACTAGCGGACTCCTACGAGCAGTACTTC. This translates into CASSPNGLADSYEQYF. Complete variable domain (other parts from reference TRBV7-8 and TRBJ2-7): GAGVSQSPRYKVAKRGQDVALRCDPISGHVSLFWYQQALGQGPEFLTYFQNEAQLDKSGLPSDRFFAERPEGSVSTLKIQRTQQEDSAVYLCASSPNGLADSYEQYFGPGTRLTVT.

This chain connects TRBV19 to TRBJ2-1, with 10 bases fitting TRBD2. The CDR3 contains 16 residues. CDR1 LNHDA and CDR2 SQIVND come from the germline V gene (reference sequence). V was pared by 4 bases and J by 5 bases, with 8 bases of the junction left unmatched. CDR3 sequence (DNA): TGTGCCAGTAGTAAAAGAAGCGGGAGGGCCGACAATGAGCAGTTCTTC. This gives the protein CASSKRSGRADNEQFF.